This T cell receptor (beta chain) derives from a study of T-cell reconstitution after alpha-beta-depleted transplantation in children. A TCRbeta library incorporating unique molecular identifiers was prepared. TCRdb processed the PCR reads anew with MiXCR; each CDR3 protein has one entry. The data show around 420,000 distinct CDR3 sequences, with around 15% seen just once and less than 30% held by the top ten. CDR1 SEHNR and CDR2 FQNEAQ come from the germline V gene (reference sequence). The CDR3 spans 14 residues. Trimming stripped 2 bases from V and 3 bases from J, with 8 bases between. The sequences come from PBMCs, mostly from graft donor cells, collected 360 days after TCRalphabeta/CD19-depleted stem cell transplant. This sequence originates from a boy less than two years old who had a stem cell transplant for Wiskott-Aldrich syndrome, so the T cells may come from the graft donor. The chain couples TRBV7-9 to TRBJ2-1; D might be TRBD2 (5 bases). In DNA form, the CDR3 reads TGTGCCAGCAGCTTACACGGGGACTACAATGAGCAGTTCTTC. It translates to CASSLHGDYNEQFF.